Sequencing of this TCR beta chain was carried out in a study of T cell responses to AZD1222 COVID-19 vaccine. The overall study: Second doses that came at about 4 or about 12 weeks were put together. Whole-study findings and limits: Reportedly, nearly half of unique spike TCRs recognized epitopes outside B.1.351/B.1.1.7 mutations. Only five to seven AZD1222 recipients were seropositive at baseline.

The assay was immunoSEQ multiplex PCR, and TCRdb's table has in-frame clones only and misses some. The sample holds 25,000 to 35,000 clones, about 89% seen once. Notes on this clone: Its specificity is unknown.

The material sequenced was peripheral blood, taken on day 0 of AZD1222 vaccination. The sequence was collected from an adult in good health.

The CDR3 loop is CASSYVLVYNEQFF. CDR3 in DNA: TGTGCCAGCAGCTACGTATTAGTCTACAATGAGCAGTTCTTC. This rearrangement joins TRBV7-2 to TRBJ2-1; D is unclear. V was pared by 4 bases and J by 3 bases, with 10 bases between. CDR1 and CDR2 from the germline V gene are SGHTA and FQGNSA. The CDR3 is 14 residues long.